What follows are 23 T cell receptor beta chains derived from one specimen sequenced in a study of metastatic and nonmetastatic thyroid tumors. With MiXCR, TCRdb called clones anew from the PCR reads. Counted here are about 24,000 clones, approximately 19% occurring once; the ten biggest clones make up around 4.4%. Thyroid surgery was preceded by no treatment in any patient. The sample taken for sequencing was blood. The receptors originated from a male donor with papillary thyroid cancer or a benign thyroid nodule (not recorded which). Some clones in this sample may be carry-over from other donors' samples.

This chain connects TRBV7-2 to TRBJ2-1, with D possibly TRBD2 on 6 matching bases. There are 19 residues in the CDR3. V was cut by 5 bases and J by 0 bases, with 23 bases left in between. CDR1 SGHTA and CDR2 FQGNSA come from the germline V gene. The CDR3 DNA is TGTGCCAGCAGCGGCCCAATTGGGACTCCTAGTAACTCCTACAATGAGCAGTTCTTC. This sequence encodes CASSGPIGTPSNSYNEQFF.

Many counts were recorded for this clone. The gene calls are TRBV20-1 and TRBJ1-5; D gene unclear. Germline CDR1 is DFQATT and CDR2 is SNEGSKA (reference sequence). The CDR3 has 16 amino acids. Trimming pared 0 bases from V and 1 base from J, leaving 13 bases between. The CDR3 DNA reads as TGCAGTGCTAGAGATGGGATTCGACGGAGCAATCAGCCCCAGCATTTT. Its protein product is CSARDGIRRSNQPQHF.

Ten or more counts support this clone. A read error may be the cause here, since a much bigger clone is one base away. The CDR3 protein is CAWNDAGQNEKLLF. The CDR3 coding sequence is TGTGCCTGGAATGACGCGGGACAGAATGAAAAACTGCTTTTT. The chain employs TRBV30 and TRBJ1-4; 7 positions match TRBD1. The CDR3 totals 14 residues. CDR1 is GTSNPN and CDR2 is SVGIG in the germline V gene (reference sequence). The variable domain in full, with the rest retrieved from reference TRBV30 and TRBJ1-4, is SQTIHQWPATLVQPVGSPLSLECTVEGTSNPNLYWYRQAAGRGLQLLFYSVGIGQISSEVPQNLSASRPQDRQFILSSKKLLLSDSGFYLCAWNDAGQNEKLLFGSGTQLSVL.

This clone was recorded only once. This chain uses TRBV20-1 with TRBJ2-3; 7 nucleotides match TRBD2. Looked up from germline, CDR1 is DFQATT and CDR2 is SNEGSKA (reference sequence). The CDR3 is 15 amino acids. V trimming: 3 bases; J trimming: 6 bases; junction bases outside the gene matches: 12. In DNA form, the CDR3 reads TGCAGTGCTAGCGGGGGTGCGGGAGAGGAGGATACGCAGTATTTT. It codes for CSASGGAGEEDTQYF.

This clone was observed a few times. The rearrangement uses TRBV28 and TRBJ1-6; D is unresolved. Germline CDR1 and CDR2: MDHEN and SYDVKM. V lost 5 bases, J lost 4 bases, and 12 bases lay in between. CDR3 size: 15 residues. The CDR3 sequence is CASSLPRGYNSPLHF. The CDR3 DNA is TGTGCCAGCAGTCTTCCCCGGGGATATAATTCACCCCTCCACTTT. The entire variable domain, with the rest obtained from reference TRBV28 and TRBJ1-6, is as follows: DVKVTQSSRYLVKRTGEKVFLECVQDMDHENMFWYRQDPGLGLRLIYFSYDVKMKEKGDIPEGYSVSREKKERFSLILESASTNQTSMYLCASSLPRGYNSPLHFGNGTRLTVT.

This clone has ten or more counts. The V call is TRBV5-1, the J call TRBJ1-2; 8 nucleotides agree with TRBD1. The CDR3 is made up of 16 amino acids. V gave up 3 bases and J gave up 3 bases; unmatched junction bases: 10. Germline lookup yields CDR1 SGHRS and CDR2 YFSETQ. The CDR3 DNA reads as TGCGCCAGCAGCTCTGCCCCAGGGGGCCTAGACTATGGCTACACCTTC. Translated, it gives CASSSAPGGLDYGYTF.

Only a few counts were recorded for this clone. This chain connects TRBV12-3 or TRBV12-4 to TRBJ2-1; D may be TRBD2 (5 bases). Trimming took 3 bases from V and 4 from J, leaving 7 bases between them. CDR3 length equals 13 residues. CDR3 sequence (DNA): TGTGCCAGCAGTTTCCCGGGGTACAATGAGCAGTTCTTC. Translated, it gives CASSFPGYNEQFF.

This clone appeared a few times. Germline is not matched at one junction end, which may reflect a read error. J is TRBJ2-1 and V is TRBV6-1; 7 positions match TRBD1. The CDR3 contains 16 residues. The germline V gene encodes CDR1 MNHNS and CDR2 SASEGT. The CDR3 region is CANSFPDRTSYNEQFF. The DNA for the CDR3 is TGTGCCAACAGTTTCCCGGACAGGACCTCCTACAATGAGCAGTTCTTC.

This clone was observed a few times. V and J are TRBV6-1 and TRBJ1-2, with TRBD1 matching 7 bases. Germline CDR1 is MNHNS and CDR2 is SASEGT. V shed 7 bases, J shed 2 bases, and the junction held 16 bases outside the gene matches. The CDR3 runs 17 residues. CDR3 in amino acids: CASIRVVLTGSNYGYTF. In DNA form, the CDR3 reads TGTGCCAGCATCCGAGTGGTGTTGACAGGGAGCAACTATGGCTACACCTTC.

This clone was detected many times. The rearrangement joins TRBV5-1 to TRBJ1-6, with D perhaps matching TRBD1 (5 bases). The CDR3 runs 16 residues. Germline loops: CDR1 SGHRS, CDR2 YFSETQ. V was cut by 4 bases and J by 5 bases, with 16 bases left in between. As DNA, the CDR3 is TGCGCCAGCAGCCCGGGTCGGCAGGGTGATAATTCACCCCTCCACTTT. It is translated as CASSPGRQGDNSPLHF.

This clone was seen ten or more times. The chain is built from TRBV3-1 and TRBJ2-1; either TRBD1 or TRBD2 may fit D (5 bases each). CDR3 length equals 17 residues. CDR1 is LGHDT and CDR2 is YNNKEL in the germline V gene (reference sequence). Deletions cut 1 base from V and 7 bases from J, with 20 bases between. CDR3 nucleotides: TGTGCCAGCAGCCAAGCGGATAGAGGGGCCGGGGATAATGAGCAGTTCTTC. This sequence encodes CASSQADRGAGDNEQFF.

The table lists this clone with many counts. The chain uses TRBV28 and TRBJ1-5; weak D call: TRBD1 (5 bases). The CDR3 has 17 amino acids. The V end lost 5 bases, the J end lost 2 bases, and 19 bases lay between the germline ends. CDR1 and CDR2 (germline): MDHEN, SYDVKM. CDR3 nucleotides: TGTGCCAGCAGTCTCTTAAAATTGAGGGACGGCAATCAGCCCCAGCATTTT. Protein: CASSLLKLRDGNQPQHF.

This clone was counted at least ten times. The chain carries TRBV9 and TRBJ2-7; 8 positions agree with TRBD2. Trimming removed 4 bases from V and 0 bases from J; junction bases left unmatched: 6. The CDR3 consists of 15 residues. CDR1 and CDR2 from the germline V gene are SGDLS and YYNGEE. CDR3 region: CASSPRGTSSYEQYF. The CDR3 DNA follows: TGTGCCAGCAGCCCCCGAGGGACTAGCTCCTACGAGCAGTACTTC.

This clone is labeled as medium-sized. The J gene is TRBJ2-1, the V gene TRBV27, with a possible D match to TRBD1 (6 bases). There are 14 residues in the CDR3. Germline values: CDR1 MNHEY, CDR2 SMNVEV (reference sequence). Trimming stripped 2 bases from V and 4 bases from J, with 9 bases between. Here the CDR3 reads CASSLGGGYNEQFF. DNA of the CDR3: TGTGCCAGCAGTTTAGGGGGCGGGTACAATGAGCAGTTCTTC.

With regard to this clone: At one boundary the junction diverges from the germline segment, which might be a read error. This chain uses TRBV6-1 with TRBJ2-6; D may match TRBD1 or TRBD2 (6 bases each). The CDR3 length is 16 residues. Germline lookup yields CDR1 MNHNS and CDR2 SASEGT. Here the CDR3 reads CARRGLTPAGSIVLTF. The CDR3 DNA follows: TGTGCCCGCAGGGGACTCACCCCTGCTGGGTCCATCGTCCTGACTTTC.

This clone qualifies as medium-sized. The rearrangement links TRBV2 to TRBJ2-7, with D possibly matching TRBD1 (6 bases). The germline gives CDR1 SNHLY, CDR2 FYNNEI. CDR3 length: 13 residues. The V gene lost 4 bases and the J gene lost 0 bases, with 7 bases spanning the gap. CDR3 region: CASSGTDSYEQYF. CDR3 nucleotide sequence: TGTGCCAGCAGTGGGACAGACTCCTACGAGCAGTACTTC. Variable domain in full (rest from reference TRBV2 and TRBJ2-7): EPEVTQTPSHQVTQMGQEVILRCVPISNHLYFYWYRQILGQKVEFLVSFYNNEISEKSEIFDDQFSVERPDGSNFTLKIRSTKLEDSAMYFCASSGTDSYEQYFGPGTRLTVT.

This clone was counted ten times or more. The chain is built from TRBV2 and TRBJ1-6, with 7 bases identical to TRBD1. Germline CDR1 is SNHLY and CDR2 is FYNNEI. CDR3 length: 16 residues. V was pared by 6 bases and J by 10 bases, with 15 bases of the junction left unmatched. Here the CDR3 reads CASRGRRQGTGSPLHF. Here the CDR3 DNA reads TGTGCCAGCAGGGGGAGGAGACAGGGTACAGGCTCACCCCTCCACTTT.

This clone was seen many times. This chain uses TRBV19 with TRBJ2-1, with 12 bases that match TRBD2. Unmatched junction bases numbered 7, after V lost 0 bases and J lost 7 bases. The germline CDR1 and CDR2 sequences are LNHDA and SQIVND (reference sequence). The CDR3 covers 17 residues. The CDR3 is CASSIDPNLAGGNEQFF. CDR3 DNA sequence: TGTGCCAGTAGTATAGATCCTAATCTAGCGGGAGGGAATGAGCAGTTCTTC.

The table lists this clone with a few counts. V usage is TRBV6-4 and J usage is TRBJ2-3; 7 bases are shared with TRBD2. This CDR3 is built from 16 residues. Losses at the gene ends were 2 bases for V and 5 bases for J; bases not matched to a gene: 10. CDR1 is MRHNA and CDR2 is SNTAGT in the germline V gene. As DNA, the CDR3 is TGTGCCAGCAGTGACGGCTGGGACTACCCTCGAGATACGCAGTATTTT. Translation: CASSDGWDYPRDTQYF.

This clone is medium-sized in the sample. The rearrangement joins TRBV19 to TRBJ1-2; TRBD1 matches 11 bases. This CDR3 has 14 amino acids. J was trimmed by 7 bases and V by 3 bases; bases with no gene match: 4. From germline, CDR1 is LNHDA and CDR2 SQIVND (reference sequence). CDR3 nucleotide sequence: TGTGCCAGTAGTATGGGACAGGGGGTGAGTGGCTACACCTTC. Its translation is CASSMGQGVSGYTF.

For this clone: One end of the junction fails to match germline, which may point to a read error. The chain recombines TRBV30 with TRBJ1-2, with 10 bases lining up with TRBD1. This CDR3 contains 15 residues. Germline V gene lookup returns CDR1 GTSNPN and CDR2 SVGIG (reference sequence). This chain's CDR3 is CASSGTGALRDGHTF. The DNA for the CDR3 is TGTGCCTCGTCCGGGACAGGGGCCTTAAGGGATGGCCACACCTTC.

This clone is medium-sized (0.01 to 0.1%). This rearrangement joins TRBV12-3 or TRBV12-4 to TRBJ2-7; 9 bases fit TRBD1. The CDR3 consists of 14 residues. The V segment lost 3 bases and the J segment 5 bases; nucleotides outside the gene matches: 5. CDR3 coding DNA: TGTGCCAGCAGTTTGCCGGACAGGGGTAACGAGCAGTACTTC. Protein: CASSLPDRGNEQYF.

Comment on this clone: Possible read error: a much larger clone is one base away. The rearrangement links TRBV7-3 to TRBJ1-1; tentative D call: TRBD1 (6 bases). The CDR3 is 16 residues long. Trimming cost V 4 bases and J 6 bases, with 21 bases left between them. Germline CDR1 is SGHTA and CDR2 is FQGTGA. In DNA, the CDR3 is TGTGCCAGCAGCTCCCCCACGCAAAAGGGGGTACCTGAAGCTTTCTTT. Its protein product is CASSSPTQKGVPEAFF. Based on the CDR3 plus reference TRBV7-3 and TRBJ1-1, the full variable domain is GAGVSQTPSNKVTEKGKYVELRCDPISGHTALYWYRQSLGQGPEFLIYFQGTGAADDSGLPNDRFFAVRPEGSVSTLKIQRTERGDSAVYLCASSSPTQKGVPEAFFGQGTRLTVV.